The rows below give T cell receptor beta chains drawn from one sample of a study of Ad26.COV2.S vaccination and SARS-CoV-2 variants. Profiled with immunoSEQ multiplex PCR; TCRdb holds only in-frame clones, not every one. The sample contains more than 250,000 clones, more than 70% of which appear only once. Sequencing used peripheral blood, obtained in a trial of Ad26.COV2.S vaccine versus placebo. All receptors come from a person between 18 and 65 years old who received the Ad26.COV2.S COVID-19 vaccine or a placebo. CDR3s include the opening cysteine and the closing phenylalanine or tryptophan. The D gene is left open where the match is weak. The size entry is marked missing in some rows and otherwise reads once, few, many or a size class.

V gene: TRBV6-5
J gene: TRBJ2-2
D gene: .
clone size: once
CDR3 protein: CATELEQGRKLFF
CDR3 DNA: TGTGCCACCGAATTAGAACAGGGACGGAAGCTGTTTTTT

V gene: TRBV6-5
J gene: TRBJ2-4
D gene: .
clone size: .
CDR3 protein: CASSLSTAAKNIQYF
CDR3 DNA: TGTGCCAGCAGTTTATCAACAGCAGCCAAAAACATTCAGTACTTC

V gene: TRBV5-1
J gene: TRBJ2-2
D gene: .
clone size: once
CDR3 protein: CASTQWGGSNTGELFF
CDR3 DNA: TGCGCCAGCACCCAATGGGGCGGTAGCAACACCGGGGAGCTGTTTTTT

V gene: TRBV7-6
J gene: TRBJ2-5
D gene: .
clone size: once
CDR3 protein: CASSSTSGTQYF
CDR3 DNA: TGTGCCAGCAGCTCCACGTCGGGGACCCAGTACTTC

V gene: TRBV2
J gene: TRBJ1-2
D gene: TRBD1
clone size: .
CDR3 protein: CAKTRDSYGYTF
CDR3 DNA: TGTGCCAAAACCCGGGACAGCTATGGCTACACCTTC

V gene: TRBV27
J gene: TRBJ1-1
D gene: .
clone size: .
CDR3 protein: CASSLYPTAEAFF
CDR3 DNA: TGTGCCAGCAGTTTATATCCAACCGCTGAAGCTTTCTTT

V gene: TRBV7-9
J gene: TRBJ1-1
D gene: .
clone size: .
CDR3 protein: CASLILRWGHMNTEAFF
CDR3 DNA: TGTGCCAGCCTTATCCTCCGGTGGGGGCACATGAACACTGAAGCTTTCTTT

V gene: TRBV7-9
J gene: TRBJ2-1
D gene: .
clone size: .
CDR3 protein: CASSLTDNEQFF
CDR3 DNA: TGTGCCAGCAGCTTAACGGACAATGAGCAGTTCTTC

V gene: TRBV2
J gene: TRBJ2-7
D gene: TRBD1
clone size: .
CDR3 protein: CASSTGTGNYEQYF
CDR3 DNA: TGTGCCAGCAGTACCGGGACAGGGAACTACGAGCAGTACTTC

V gene: TRBV15
J gene: TRBJ2-3
D gene: TRBD2
clone size: once
CDR3 protein: CATSTGGTDTQYF
CDR3 DNA: TGTGCCACCAGCACCGGGGGGACAGATACGCAGTATTTT

V gene: TRBV6-5
J gene: TRBJ1-6
D gene: .
clone size: .
CDR3 protein: CASSYVGSSYNSPLHF
CDR3 DNA: TGTGCCAGCAGTTACGTTGGCAGCTCCTATAATTCACCCCTCCACTTT

V gene: TRBV19
J gene: TRBJ2-2
D gene: TRBD2
clone size: .
CDR3 protein: CASSLRASGKDTGELFF
CDR3 DNA: TGTGCCAGTAGCCTCCGAGCTAGCGGGAAGGACACCGGGGAGCTGTTTTTT

V gene: TRBV18
J gene: TRBJ2-1
D gene: TRBD2
clone size: .
CDR3 protein: CASSPGREGIVEQFF
CDR3 DNA: TGTGCCAGCTCACCAGGACGGGAGGGTATTGTTGAGCAGTTCTTC

V gene: TRBV2
J gene: TRBJ2-7
D gene: TRBD2
clone size: .
CDR3 protein: CASRLAGPTPYEQYF
CDR3 DNA: TGTGCCAGCAGGCTAGCGGGGCCAACACCGTACGAGCAGTACTTC

V gene: TRBV7-2
J gene: TRBJ2-1
D gene: .
clone size: .
CDR3 protein: CASSFRGGANPNEQFF
CDR3 DNA: TGTGCCAGCAGCTTCCGAGGGGGAGCCAACCCCAATGAGCAGTTCTTC

V gene: TRBV2
J gene: TRBJ1-1
D gene: .
clone size: .
CDR3 protein: CARRTLETGRIIMNTEAFF
CDR3 DNA: TGTGCCAGAAGGACACTTGAAACAGGGAGGATCATCATGAACACTGAAGCTTTCTTT